This T cell receptor (beta chain) was found in a study of T cells after yellow fever vaccination (dated by TCRdb to between 2018 and 2021). Context from the whole study: The SMART-Seq v4 Ultra Low Input RNA kit was used to prepare libraries from fractions with low cell numbers. Blood was drawn at multiple timepoints before and after primary and secondary immunization, with bulk PBMC replicates and cell subsets isolated. To follow T-cell clones before and after both primary and booster YFV17D yellow fever vaccination, bulk TCR alpha and beta repertoires underwent longitudinal sequencing. Two healthy male donors made up the cohort, one aged 18 to 29 years and the other aged 30 to 40 years.

This clonotype came up a few times. The antigen it recognizes is unknown. No base quality values were provided; no much bigger clone lies one nucleotide off. The study at large found these results: Because the study included only a couple of donors, the extent to which the findings can be generalized is limited. Because abundant contaminating clonotypes from the bulk population could be contained in FACS-sorted repertoires, computational filtering was required. Most clones expanded after primary vaccination (almost 97% of CD4 and around 88% of CD8) were re-detected after the booster, suggesting that broad memory maintenance occurred. Compared with the primary T-cell response, the secondary T-cell response was faster but weaker, reaching its peak on day 5 rather than on day 15. A small share of clonotypes occurred in both CD4 and CD8 compartments, likely arising from convergent recombination.

These reads were obtained on an Illumina NovaSeq 6000. TCR cDNA was made using 5'RACE template switching, a step that added a universal primer site and unique molecular identifiers. Priming for cDNA synthesis came from both the TCR alpha and TCR beta constant segments. Library amplification involved two PCR steps, and the second step added sample barcodes and sequencing adapters. Sequencing of libraries was done on Illumina HiSeq 2500 (2x100 bp) or NovaSeq (2x150 bp). In the source study's methods: MIGEC was used to demultiplex reads and collapse the reads into UMI consensus sequences, and MiXCR was used for V(D)J alignment. Using edgeR on replicate PBMC samples, clonotypes were called vaccine-responding if FDR was below 0.01 and the log2 fold change was above 5 up to day 15. Each bulk clonotype received a CD4 or CD8 identity based on whether the sequenced CD4 or CD8 repertoire contained that clonotype at higher abundance. The public sequencing data were trimmed at Q25 with fastp and processed into clonotypes with MiXCR by TCRdb, which kept only in-frame beta chains. Rows matching on CDR3 protein sequence are summarized as one entry with the most common DNA and genes. The V and J calls were determined by TCRdb, not by the authors. Recorded for this sample are hundreds of thousands of distinct CDR3 sequences; 3.6% of them occurred a single time. The ten most abundant clones make up 23% of the sample.

What the treatment or condition label conveys for this sample: live attenuated yellow fever vaccine strain. At every blood-draw timepoint, two biological replicates of bulk PBMCs were collected. A standard Ficoll-Paque protocol was used to isolate PBMCs from peripheral blood. RNA was extracted with TriZol from bulk PBMCs, CD4 and CD8 fractions, and dextramer-positive and dextramer-negative fractions. This material consisted of PBMCs, taken on the day of the yellow fever booster vaccination. This receptor was identified in a man between 18 and 35 years old who received the YFV17D yellow fever vaccine.

The sequenced DNA is TGTGCCAGCAGCTTCTCGGACACGGGTCCCTCTGAAGCTTTCTTT. This is translated as CASSFSDTGPSEAFF. Here the chain combines TRBV7-9 and TRBJ1-1; a tentative D match to TRBD1 spans 5 bases. The germline V gene (reference sequence) specifies SEHNR as CDR1 and FQNEAQ as CDR2. The CDR3 goes from the cysteine to the phenylalanine over 15 residues. Only the CDR3 part of the read is kept: 45 bases, read in frame from the first base. Deletion took 3 bases off V and 6 bases off J, with a span of 17 bases between the germline ends.